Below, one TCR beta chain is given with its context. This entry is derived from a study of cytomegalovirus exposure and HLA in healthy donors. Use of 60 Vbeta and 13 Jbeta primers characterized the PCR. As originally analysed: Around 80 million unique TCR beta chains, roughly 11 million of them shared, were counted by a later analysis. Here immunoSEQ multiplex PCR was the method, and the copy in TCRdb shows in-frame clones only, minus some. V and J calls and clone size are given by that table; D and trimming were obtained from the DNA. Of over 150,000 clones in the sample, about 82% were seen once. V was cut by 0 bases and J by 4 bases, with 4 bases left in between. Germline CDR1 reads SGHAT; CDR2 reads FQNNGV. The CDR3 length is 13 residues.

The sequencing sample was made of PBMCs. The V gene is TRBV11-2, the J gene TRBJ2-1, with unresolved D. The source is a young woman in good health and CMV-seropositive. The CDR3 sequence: CASSLDRYNEQFF. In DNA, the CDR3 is TGTGCCAGCAGCTTAGACAGATACAATGAGCAGTTCTTC.